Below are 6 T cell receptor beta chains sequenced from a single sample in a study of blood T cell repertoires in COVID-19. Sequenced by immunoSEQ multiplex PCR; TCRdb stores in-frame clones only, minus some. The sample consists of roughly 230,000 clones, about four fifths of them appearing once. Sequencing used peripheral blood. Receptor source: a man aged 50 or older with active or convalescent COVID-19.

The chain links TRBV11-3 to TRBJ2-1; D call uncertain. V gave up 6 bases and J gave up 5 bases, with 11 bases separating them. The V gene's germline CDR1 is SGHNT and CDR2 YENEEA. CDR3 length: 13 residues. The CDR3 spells CASRGSTNNEQFF. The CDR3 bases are TGTGCCAGCAGAGGAAGTACTAACAATGAGCAGTTCTTC.

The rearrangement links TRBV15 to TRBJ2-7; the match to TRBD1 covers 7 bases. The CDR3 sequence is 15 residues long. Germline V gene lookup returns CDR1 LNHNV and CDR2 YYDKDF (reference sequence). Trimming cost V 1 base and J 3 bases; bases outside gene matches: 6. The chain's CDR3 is CATSRATGTDYEQYF. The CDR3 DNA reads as TGTGCCACCAGCAGAGCCACCGGGACAGACTACGAGCAGTACTTC.

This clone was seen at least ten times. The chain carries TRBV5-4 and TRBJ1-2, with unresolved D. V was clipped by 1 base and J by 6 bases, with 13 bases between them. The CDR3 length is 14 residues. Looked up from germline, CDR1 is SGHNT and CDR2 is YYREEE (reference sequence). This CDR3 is CASSLKAARDGYTF. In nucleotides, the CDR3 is TGTGCCAGCAGCTTGAAGGCGGCTCGGGATGGCTACACCTTC.

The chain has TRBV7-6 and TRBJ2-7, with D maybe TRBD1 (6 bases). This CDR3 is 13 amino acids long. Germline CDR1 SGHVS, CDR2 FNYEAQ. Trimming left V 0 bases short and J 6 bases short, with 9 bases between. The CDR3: CASSLADSGEQYF. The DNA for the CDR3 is TGTGCCAGCAGCTTAGCGGACAGTGGCGAGCAGTACTTC.

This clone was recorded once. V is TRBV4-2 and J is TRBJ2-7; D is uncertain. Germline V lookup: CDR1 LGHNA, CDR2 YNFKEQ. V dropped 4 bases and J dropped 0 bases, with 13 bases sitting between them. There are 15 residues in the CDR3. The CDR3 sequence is CASSPQSASSYEQYF. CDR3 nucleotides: TGTGCCAGCAGCCCCCAAAGCGCCAGCTCCTACGAGCAGTACTTC.

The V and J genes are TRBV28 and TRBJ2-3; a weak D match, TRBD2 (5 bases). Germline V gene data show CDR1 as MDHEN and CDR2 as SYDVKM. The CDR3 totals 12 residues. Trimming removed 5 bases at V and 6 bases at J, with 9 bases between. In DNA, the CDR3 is TGTGCCAGCAGTGGAACTAGGGATACGCAGTATTTT. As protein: CASSGTRDTQYF. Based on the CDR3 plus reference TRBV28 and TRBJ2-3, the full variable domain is DVKVTQSSRYLVKRTGEKVFLECVQDMDHENMFWYRQDPGLGLRLIYFSYDVKMKEKGDIPEGYSVSREKKERFSLILESASTNQTSMYLCASSGTRDTQYFGPGTRLTVL.